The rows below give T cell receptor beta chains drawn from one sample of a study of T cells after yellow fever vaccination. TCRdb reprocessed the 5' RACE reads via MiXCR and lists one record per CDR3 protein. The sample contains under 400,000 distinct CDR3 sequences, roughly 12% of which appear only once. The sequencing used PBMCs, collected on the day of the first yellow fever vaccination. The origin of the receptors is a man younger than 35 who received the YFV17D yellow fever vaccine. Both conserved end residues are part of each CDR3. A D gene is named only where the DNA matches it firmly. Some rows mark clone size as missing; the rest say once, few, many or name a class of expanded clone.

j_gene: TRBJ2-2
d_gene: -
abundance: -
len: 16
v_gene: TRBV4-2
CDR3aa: CASSQARAPNTGELFF
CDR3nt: TGTGCCAGCAGCCAAGCCAGGGCCCCGAACACCGGGGAGCTGTTTTTT

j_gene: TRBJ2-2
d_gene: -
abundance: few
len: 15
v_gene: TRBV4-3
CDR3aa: CASSQAAANTGELFF
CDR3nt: TGCGCCAGCAGCCAAGCGGCCGCGAACACCGGGGAGCTGTTTTTT

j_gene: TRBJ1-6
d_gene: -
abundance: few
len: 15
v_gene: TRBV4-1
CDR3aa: CASRKGVEDNSPLHF
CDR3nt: TGCGCCAGCAGAAAAGGAGTAGAAGATAATTCACCCCTCCACTTT

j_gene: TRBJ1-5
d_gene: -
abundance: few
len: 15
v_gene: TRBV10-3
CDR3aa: CAISDQVSGNQPQHF
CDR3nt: TGTGCCATCAGTGATCAGGTTTCGGGCAATCAGCCCCAGCATTTT

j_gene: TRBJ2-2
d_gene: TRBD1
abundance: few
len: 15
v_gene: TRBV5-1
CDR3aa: CASSPGTGWTGELFF
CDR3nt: TGCGCCAGCAGCCCAGGGACAGGGTGGACCGGGGAGCTGTTTTTT

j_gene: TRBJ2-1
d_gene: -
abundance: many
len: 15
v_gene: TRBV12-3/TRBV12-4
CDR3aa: CASSYLPVGNNEQFF
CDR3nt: TGTGCCAGCAGCTATTTACCCGTGGGCAACAATGAGCAGTTCTTC

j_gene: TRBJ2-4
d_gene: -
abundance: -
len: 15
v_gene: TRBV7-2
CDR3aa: CASSPTGLSGDIQYF
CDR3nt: TGTGCCAGCAGCCCGACGGGACTCTCCGGTGACATTCAGTACTTC

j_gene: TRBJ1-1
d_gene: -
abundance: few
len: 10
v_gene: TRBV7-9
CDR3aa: CASSSREAFF
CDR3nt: TGTGCCAGCAGCTCCCGAGAAGCTTTCTTT

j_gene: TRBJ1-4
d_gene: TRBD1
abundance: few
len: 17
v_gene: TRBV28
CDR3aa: CASSPGARQGTNEKLFF
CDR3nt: TGTGCCAGCAGTCCCGGGGCCCGACAGGGAACTAATGAAAAACTGTTTTTT

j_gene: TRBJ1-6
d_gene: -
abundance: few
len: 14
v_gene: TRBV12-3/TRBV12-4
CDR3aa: CASSSSVYNSPLHF
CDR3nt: TGTGCCAGCAGTTCGTCAGTGTATAATTCACCCCTCCACTTT

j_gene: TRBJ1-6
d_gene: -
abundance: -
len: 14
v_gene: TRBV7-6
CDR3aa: CASSLSQGRGSLHF
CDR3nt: TGTGCCAGCAGCCTGAGTCAGGGTCGCGGGTCCCTCCACTTT

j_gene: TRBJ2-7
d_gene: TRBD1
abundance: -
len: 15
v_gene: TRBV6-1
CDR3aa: CASSTLTGKFYEQYF
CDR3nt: TGTGCCAGCAGTACCCTGACAGGGAAATTCTACGAGCAGTACTTC

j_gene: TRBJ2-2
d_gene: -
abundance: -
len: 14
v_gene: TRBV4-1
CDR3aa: CASSQVRITGELFF
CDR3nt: TGCGCCAGCAGCCAAGTTAGGATCACCGGGGAGCTGTTTTTT

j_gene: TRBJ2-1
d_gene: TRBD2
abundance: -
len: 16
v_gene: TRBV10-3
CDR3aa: CAISERPGLAGCEQFF
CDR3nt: TGTGCCATCAGTGAACGGCCGGGACTAGCGGGGTGCGAGCAGTTCTTC

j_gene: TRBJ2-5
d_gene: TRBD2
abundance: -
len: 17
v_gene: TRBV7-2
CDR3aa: CASSTQLAGVDQETQYF
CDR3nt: TGTGCCAGCAGCACCCAACTAGCGGGGGTAGATCAAGAGACCCAGTACTTC

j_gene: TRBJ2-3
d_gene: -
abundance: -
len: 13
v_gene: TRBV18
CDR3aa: CASSTSRLDTQYF
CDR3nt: TGTGCCAGCTCAACCTCTCGTCTAGATACGCAGTATTTT

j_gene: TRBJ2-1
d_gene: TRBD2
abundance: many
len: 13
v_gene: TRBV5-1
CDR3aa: CASSSGLANEQFF
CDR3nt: TGCGCCAGCAGCTCGGGACTAGCGAATGAGCAGTTCTTC

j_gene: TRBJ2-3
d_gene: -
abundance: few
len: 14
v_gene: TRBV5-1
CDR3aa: CASSLGDPQDTQYF
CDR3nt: TGCGCCAGCAGCTTGGGGGACCCCCAAGATACGCAGTATTTT

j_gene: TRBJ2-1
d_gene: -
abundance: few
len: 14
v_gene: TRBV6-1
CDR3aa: CASRNRDTYNEQFF
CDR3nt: TGTGCCAGCAGGAACCGGGACACCTACAATGAGCAGTTCTTC

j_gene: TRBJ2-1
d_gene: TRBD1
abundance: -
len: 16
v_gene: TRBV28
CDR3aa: CASRNLGGQGLSEQFF
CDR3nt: TGTGCCAGCAGGAATTTGGGCGGACAGGGTTTAAGTGAGCAGTTCTTC

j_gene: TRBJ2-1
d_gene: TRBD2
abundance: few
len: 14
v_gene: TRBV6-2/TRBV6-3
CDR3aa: CASSYGTSGGAEFF
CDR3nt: TGTGCCAGCAGTTACGGGACTAGCGGGGGCGCGGAGTTCTTC

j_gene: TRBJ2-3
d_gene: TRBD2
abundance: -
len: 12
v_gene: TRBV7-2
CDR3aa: CASSPAAGRQYF
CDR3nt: TGTGCCAGCAGCCCCGCAGCGGGGAGGCAGTATTTT

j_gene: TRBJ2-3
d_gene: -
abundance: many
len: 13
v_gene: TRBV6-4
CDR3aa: CASSRTSTDTQYF
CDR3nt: TGTGCCAGCAGCCGGACTAGCACAGATACGCAGTATTTT

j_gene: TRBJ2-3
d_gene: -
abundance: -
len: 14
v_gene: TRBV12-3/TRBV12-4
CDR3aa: CASIRVEGSDTQYF
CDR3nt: TGTGCCAGCATCCGGGTTGAGGGGTCAGATACGCAGTATTTT

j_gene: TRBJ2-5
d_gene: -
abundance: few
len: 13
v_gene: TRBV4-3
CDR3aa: CASSQGEGETQYF
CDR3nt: TGCGCCAGCAGCCAAGGGGAAGGGGAGACCCAGTACTTC

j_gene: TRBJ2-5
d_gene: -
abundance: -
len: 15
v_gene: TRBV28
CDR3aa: CASSLRQGLWETQYF
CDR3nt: TGTGCCAGCAGTTTAAGGCAGGGGCTGTGGGAGACCCAGTACTTC

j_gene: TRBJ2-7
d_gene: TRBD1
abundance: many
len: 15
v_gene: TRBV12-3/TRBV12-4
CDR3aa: CASSLGLTGGDEQYF
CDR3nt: TGTGCCAGCAGTTTAGGACTAACAGGGGGAGACGAGCAGTACTTC

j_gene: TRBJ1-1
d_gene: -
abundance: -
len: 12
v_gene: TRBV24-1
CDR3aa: CATIWGNTEAFF
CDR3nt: TGTGCCACCATATGGGGGAACACTGAAGCTTTCTTT

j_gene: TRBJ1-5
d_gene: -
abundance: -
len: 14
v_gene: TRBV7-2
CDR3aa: CASSLSYSNQPQHF
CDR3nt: TGTGCCAGCAGCTTAAGCTATAGCAATCAGCCCCAGCATTTT

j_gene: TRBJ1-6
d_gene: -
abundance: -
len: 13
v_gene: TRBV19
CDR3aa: CASRRPGDSPLHF
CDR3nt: TGTGCCAGCCGAAGACCCGGAGATTCACCCCTCCACTTT

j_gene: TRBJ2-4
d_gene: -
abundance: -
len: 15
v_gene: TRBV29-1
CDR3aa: CSVEDLRAGSLIQYF
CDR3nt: TGCAGCGTTGAAGATCTACGGGCAGGCAGTCTCATTCAGTACTTC

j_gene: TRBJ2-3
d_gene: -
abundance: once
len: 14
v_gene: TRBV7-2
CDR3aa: CASSFRQRTDTQYF
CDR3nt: TGTGCCAGCAGCTTTCGTCAGAGAACAGATACGCAGTATTTT

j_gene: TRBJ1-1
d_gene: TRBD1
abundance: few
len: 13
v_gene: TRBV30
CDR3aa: CASMDRWNTEAFF
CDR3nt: TGTGCCTCGATGGACAGGTGGAACACTGAAGCTTTCTTT